A selection of T cell receptor beta chains follows, all from one sample in a study of T cells after yellow fever vaccination. TCRdb re-called the 5' RACE reads with MiXCR, one entry per CDR3 protein. The sample consists of 600,000 to 750,000 distinct CDR3 sequences, more than 9% of them appearing once. This specimen consisted of PBMCs, obtained on the day of the yellow fever booster vaccination. All receptors derive from a man aged 25 to 45 who received the YFV17D yellow fever vaccine. Both conserved end residues are part of each CDR3. D genes are given only for firm matches. Rows may omit the clone size; those that give it use once, few, many or a size class.

d_call,v_call,j_call,clone_size,cdr3_aa,cdr3_nt
TRBD1,TRBV18,TRBJ2-7,-,CASSPAPPGQGYEQYF,TGTGCCAGCTCACCAGCACCCCCGGGACAGGGTTACGAGCAGTACTTC
-,TRBV6-6,TRBJ2-7,-,CASSTTGRYEQYF,TGTGCCAGCAGTACCACAGGACGCTACGAGCAGTACTTC
-,TRBV7-9,TRBJ2-3,many,CASSFLGPDTQYF,TGTGCCAGCAGCTTCCTGGGGCCAGATACGCAGTATTTT
TRBD2,TRBV13,TRBJ2-7,few,CASSLSGIAGEQYF,TGTGCCAGCAGCTTAAGCGGAATAGCGGGGGAGCAGTACTTC
TRBD1,TRBV7-2,TRBJ2-7,few,CASSSTIQGNYEQYF,TGTGCCAGCAGCTCGACCATACAGGGGAATTACGAGCAGTACTTC
-,TRBV6-2/TRBV6-3,TRBJ2-7,-,CASSFYNEQYF,TGTGCCAGCAGTTTTTACAACGAGCAGTACTTC
TRBD2,TRBV7-9,TRBJ2-1,few,CASSPRTSVYNEQFF,TGTGCCAGCAGCCCAAGGACTAGCGTCTACAATGAGCAGTTCTTC
-,TRBV7-9,TRBJ1-6,few,CASSTRDGSPLHF,TGTGCCAGCAGCACCAGGGATGGTTCACCCCTCCACTTT
-,TRBV2,TRBJ2-5,few,CASSADQLETQYF,TGTGCCAGCAGTGCAGACCAGTTAGAGACCCAGTACTTC
-,TRBV24-1,TRBJ2-1,many,CATSDTAPTSLEQFF,TGTGCCACCAGTGACACGGCCCCGACTTCGCTTGAGCAGTTCTTC
-,TRBV5-4,TRBJ2-5,-,CASSLRGEESQYF,TGTGCCAGCAGCTTGAGGGGAGAAGAGAGCCAGTACTTC
-,TRBV29-1,TRBJ1-5,few,CSVAEGGTQPQHF,TGCAGCGTCGCGGAGGGGGGGACCCAGCCCCAGCATTTT
TRBD2,TRBV11-2,TRBJ2-1,-,CASSPWTSGSLHYNEQFF,TGTGCCAGCAGCCCGTGGACTAGCGGGAGCCTTCACTACAATGAGCAGTTCTTC
-,TRBV12-3/TRBV12-4,TRBJ2-7,-,CASSFRSGPSEQYF,TGTGCCAGCAGTTTTCGGAGCGGGCCCTCCGAGCAGTACTTC
-,TRBV11-2,TRBJ1-3,-,CASSLDQLGAGNTIYF,TGTGCCAGCAGCTTAGATCAGCTCGGGGCTGGAAACACCATATATTTT
TRBD2,TRBV6-2/TRBV6-3,TRBJ2-2,-,CASSAFLAGAGTGELFF,TGTGCCAGCAGTGCCTTCCTAGCGGGGGCCGGAACCGGGGAGCTGTTTTTT
-,TRBV5-5,TRBJ2-7,-,CASSRDNLYEQYF,TGTGCCAGCAGCCGGGACAACCTGTACGAGCAGTACTTC
-,TRBV7-2,TRBJ2-7,once,CASSPDRWMREQYF,TGTGCCAGCAGCCCAGACAGGTGGATGAGGGAGCAGTACTTC
-,TRBV7-2,TRBJ1-6,-,CASSASGGSYNSPLHF,TGTGCCAGCAGCGCCTCGGGGGGCTCCTATAATTCACCCCTCCACTTT
TRBD2,TRBV20-1,TRBJ2-1,-,CSARDLTSGSYNEQFF,TGCAGTGCTAGAGATCTGACTAGCGGCTCCTACAATGAGCAGTTCTTC
TRBD2,TRBV29-1,TRBJ2-1,-,CSVGGSPKDNEQFF,TGCAGCGTGGGGGGGAGCCCTAAGGACAATGAGCAGTTCTTC
TRBD1,TRBV7-2,TRBJ1-6,few,CASSLIGTADSPLHF,TGTGCCAGCAGCCTCATAGGGACAGCCGATTCACCCCTCCACTTT
-,TRBV12-3/TRBV12-4,TRBJ2-7,-,CASSFSGSDSYF,TGTGCCAGCAGTTTTAGTGGGTCGGATTCGTACTTC
TRBD2,TRBV10-3,TRBJ2-5,-,CAISRASGSGETQYF,TGTGCCATCAGTCGGGCTAGCGGGAGCGGAGAGACCCAGTACTTC
-,TRBV10-3,TRBJ1-6,-,CAIRTTGGDNSPLHF,TGTGCCATCAGGACGACAGGCGGGGATAATTCACCCCTCCACTTT
TRBD1,TRBV11-2,TRBJ2-1,few,CASSARTGPGNEQFF,TGTGCCAGCAGCGCCAGGACAGGACCTGGCAATGAGCAGTTCTTC
-,TRBV20-1,TRBJ2-7,-,CSARVEGRQFNEQYF,TGCAGTGCTAGAGTGGAGGGTCGACAGTTCAACGAGCAGTACTTC
-,TRBV27,TRBJ1-5,few,CASSSPNGNQPQHF,TGTGCCAGCAGTTCTCCGAATGGCAATCAGCCCCAGCATTTT
-,TRBV7-2,TRBJ1-5,-,CASSLGGNGNQPQHF,TGTGCCAGCAGCTTAGGAGGGAACGGCAATCAGCCCCAGCATTTT
-,TRBV11-2,TRBJ2-3,few,CASSLRVSTHTQYF,TGTGCCAGCAGCTTAAGGGTCTCCACACATACGCAGTATTTT
-,TRBV20-1,TRBJ2-5,-,CSASGLLPRQETQYF,TGCAGTGCTAGTGGGCTCCTACCCCGCCAAGAGACCCAGTACTTC
TRBD2,TRBV5-8,TRBJ2-7,-,CASIAGGSSYEQYF,TGTGCCAGCATCGCGGGAGGGAGTTCCTACGAGCAGTACTTC
-,TRBV20-1,TRBJ2-6,few,CSARRGSGANVLTF,TGCAGTGCCCGACGGGGCTCTGGGGCCAACGTCCTGACTTTC
TRBD1,TRBV12-3/TRBV12-4,TRBJ1-2,-,CASSLRRGTGKVYGYTF,TGTGCCAGCAGTTTAAGAAGAGGGACAGGGAAGGTCTATGGCTACACCTTC
-,TRBV7-9,TRBJ2-5,-,CASKPAEGGVETQYF,TGTGCCAGCAAGCCGGCGGAAGGGGGGGTAGAGACCCAGTACTTC
-,TRBV20-1,TRBJ1-2,once,CSARGTANYGYTF,TGCAGTGCTAGGGGGACGGCTAACTATGGCTACACCTTC
TRBD2,TRBV5-4,TRBJ2-7,few,CASSWSRAGGGEQYF,TGTGCCAGCAGCTGGTCCCGAGCGGGAGGAGGTGAGCAGTACTTC
TRBD2,TRBV20-1,TRBJ2-1,few,CSARDGRASFNEQFF,TGCAGTGCTAGGGACGGGAGGGCCAGCTTCAATGAGCAGTTCTTC
-,TRBV7-7,TRBJ2-2,few,CASSLEANTGELFF,TGTGCTAGCAGCTTAGAAGCGAACACCGGGGAGCTGTTTTTT
-,TRBV7-2,TRBJ2-3,-,CASSLVGEPQGQYF,TGTGCCAGCAGCTTAGTGGGTGAGCCGCAGGGACAGTATTTT
TRBD1,TRBV6-5,TRBJ1-3,few,CASSYRQGTGNTIYF,TGTGCCAGCAGTTATAGACAGGGTACTGGAAACACCATATATTTT
TRBD1,TRBV12-5,TRBJ2-7,few,CASGLASTGASYEQYF,TGTGCTAGTGGTTTGGCCTCGACAGGGGCTTCCTACGAGCAGTACTTC
TRBD2,TRBV29-1,TRBJ2-5,few,CSVQGLAGGPGETQYF,TGCAGCGTGCAAGGACTAGCGGGAGGGCCGGGAGAGACCCAGTACTTC
TRBD2,TRBV20-1,TRBJ2-3,few,CSAGLLAGIGDTQYF,TGCAGTGCTGGCTTACTAGCGGGGATAGGAGATACGCAGTATTTT
TRBD1,TRBV20-1,TRBJ2-7,-,CSASGQGSPYEQYF,TGCAGTGCCTCAGGACAGGGGAGCCCCTACGAGCAGTACTTC
-,TRBV25-1,TRBJ2-3,-,CASSQPWGRAQYF,TGTGCCAGCAGTCAACCCTGGGGCCGGGCGCAGTATTTT
-,TRBV24-1,TRBJ2-3,-,CATSDQVDTQYF,TGTGCCACCAGTGACCAAGTAGATACGCAGTATTTT
TRBD1,TRBV20-1,TRBJ2-7,few,CSARRQGATGEQYF,TGCAGTGCTAGAAGACAGGGGGCAACGGGAGAGCAGTACTTC
-,TRBV20-1,TRBJ2-1,-,CSAGSGQSGDAYNEQFF,TGCAGTGCTGGTTCGGGACAGTCGGGAGACGCCTACAATGAGCAGTTCTTC
-,TRBV5-5,TRBJ2-2,-,CASNPTAHTAGNTGELFF,TGTGCCAGCAACCCTACGGCCCACACGGCCGGGAACACCGGGGAGCTGTTTTTT
-,TRBV29-1,TRBJ1-2,-,CSVVSDGYTF,TGCAGCGTTGTAAGCGACGGCTACACCTTC
TRBD2,TRBV19,TRBJ2-1,-,CASTPGTSGTYNEQFF,TGTGCCAGTACCCCAGGGACTAGCGGGACTTACAATGAGCAGTTCTTC
-,TRBV7-2,TRBJ2-7,few,CASTRDSRSYEQYF,TGTGCCAGCACGAGGGACTCCCGCTCCTACGAGCAGTACTTC
-,TRBV3-1,TRBJ2-7,-,CASSQVEGEQYF,TGTGCCAGCAGCCAAGTCGAGGGCGAGCAGTACTTC
TRBD2,TRBV7-9,TRBJ2-3,-,CALDSWRAGGTDTQYF,TGTGCCTTAGACTCCTGGAGGGCCGGGGGGACAGATACGCAGTATTTT
-,TRBV4-3,TRBJ1-3,-,CASSQDFQEGDTIYF,TGCGCCAGCAGCCAAGATTTTCAGGAAGGGGACACCATATATTTT
-,TRBV6-5,TRBJ2-1,-,CASCYAGGSYNEQFF,TGTGCCAGCTGTTATGCTGGGGGCTCCTACAATGAGCAGTTCTTC